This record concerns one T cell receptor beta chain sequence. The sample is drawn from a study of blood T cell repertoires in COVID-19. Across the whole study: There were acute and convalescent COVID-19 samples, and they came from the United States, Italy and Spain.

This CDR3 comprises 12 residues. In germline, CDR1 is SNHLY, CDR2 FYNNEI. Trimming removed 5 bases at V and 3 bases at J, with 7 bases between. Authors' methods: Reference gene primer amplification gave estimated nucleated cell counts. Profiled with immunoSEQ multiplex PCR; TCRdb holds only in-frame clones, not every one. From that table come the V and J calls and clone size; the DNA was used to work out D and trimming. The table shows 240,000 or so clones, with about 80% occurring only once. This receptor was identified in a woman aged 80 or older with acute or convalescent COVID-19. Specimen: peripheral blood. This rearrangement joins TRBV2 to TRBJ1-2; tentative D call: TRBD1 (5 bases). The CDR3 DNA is TGTGCCAGCAGTCCAGGGCACTATGGCTACACCTTC. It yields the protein CASSPGHYGYTF.